Listed below are T cell receptor beta chains from one sample, sequenced in a study of shared clonotypes between healthy human individuals. Sequencing used immunoSEQ multiplex PCR; TCRdb keeps in-frame clones, though not all of them. The table records millions of clones, 85% to 95% of them present only once. Sequencing was performed on naive CD8+ T cells sorted from blood. These receptors came from a man between 18 and 35 years old in good health. Each CDR3 is given with its conserved first and last residue. The order of the fields is CDR3 DNA, CDR3 protein, D gene, V gene, clone size, J gene. D genes are given only for firm matches. Clone size is given for some rows only: seen once, a few or many times, or a class if the clone is expanded.

CDR3 DNA: TGTGCCAGCAGTGAAGCTATTTTGGTCGGCTACGAGCAGTACTTC
CDR3 protein: CASSEAILVGYEQYF
D gene: NA
V gene: TRBV2
clone size: NA
J gene: TRBJ2-7

CDR3 DNA: TGTGCCAGCAGCCCGGGGGCGCAGGGGGCACTTTGGGAGCAGTACTTC
CDR3 protein: CASSPGAQGALWEQYF
D gene: TRBD1
V gene: TRBV5-5
clone size: NA
J gene: TRBJ2-7

CDR3 DNA: TGCGCCAGCAGCCAAGAAGGACTAGCGAGCACAGATACGCAGTATTTT
CDR3 protein: CASSQEGLASTDTQYF
D gene: TRBD2
V gene: TRBV4-1
clone size: NA
J gene: TRBJ2-3

CDR3 DNA: TGCGCCAGCAGCCCCGGGACAGGGGGCGGCAACTATGGCTACACCTTC
CDR3 protein: CASSPGTGGGNYGYTF
D gene: TRBD1
V gene: TRBV5-1
clone size: NA
J gene: TRBJ1-2

CDR3 DNA: TGTGCCAGCAGCCAAGATTATAGGGACAGCGTTACCTTAGCCAAAAACATTCAGTACTTC
CDR3 protein: CASSQDYRDSVTLAKNIQYF
D gene: TRBD1
V gene: TRBV14
clone size: NA
J gene: TRBJ2-4

CDR3 DNA: TGCGCCAGCAGCCAAGGCTTTAGCGGGAACACCGGGGAGCTGTTTTTT
CDR3 protein: CASSQGFSGNTGELFF
D gene: NA
V gene: TRBV4-3
clone size: NA
J gene: TRBJ2-2

CDR3 DNA: TGTGCCAGCAGCGTGGAGGGCGGGGAGCAGTTCTTC
CDR3 protein: CASSVEGGEQFF
D gene: NA
V gene: TRBV5-6
clone size: NA
J gene: TRBJ2-1

CDR3 DNA: TGTGCCAGCAGCCCCCTATCTCTGACAGACTCCTACGAGCAGTACTTC
CDR3 protein: CASSPLSLTDSYEQYF
D gene: NA
V gene: TRBV7-9
clone size: NA
J gene: TRBJ2-7

CDR3 DNA: TGCGCCAGCAGCTTGGAAGCAGCCTCTGGAAACACCATATATTTT
CDR3 protein: CASSLEAASGNTIYF
D gene: NA
V gene: TRBV5-1
clone size: NA
J gene: TRBJ1-3

CDR3 DNA: TGTGCCAGCAGTCCCCACGGCACCGATAGCAATCAGCCCCAGCATTTT
CDR3 protein: CASSPHGTDSNQPQHF
D gene: NA
V gene: TRBV27
clone size: NA
J gene: TRBJ1-5

CDR3 DNA: TGTGCCAGCAGCGCAAACGGTGGCGGCGAGCAGTACTTC
CDR3 protein: CASSANGGGEQYF
D gene: NA
V gene: TRBV13
clone size: NA
J gene: TRBJ2-7

CDR3 DNA: TGCGCCAGCAGCCAAGATTGGTCTAGCGGCGGGGCCAACGTCCTGACTTTC
CDR3 protein: CASSQDWSSGGANVLTF
D gene: TRBD2
V gene: TRBV4-3
clone size: NA
J gene: TRBJ2-6

CDR3 DNA: TGTGCCAGCAGTTTATTGGCAGGGATTCGCAATGAGCAGTTCTTC
CDR3 protein: CASSLLAGIRNEQFF
D gene: NA
V gene: TRBV27
clone size: NA
J gene: TRBJ2-1

CDR3 DNA: TGTGCCAGCAGTTACCCGAGCTACGAGCAGTACTTC
CDR3 protein: CASSYPSYEQYF
D gene: NA
V gene: TRBV6-6
clone size: once
J gene: TRBJ2-7

CDR3 DNA: TGTGCCAGCTGGACAGGAGGAACCGCGCAGTACTTC
CDR3 protein: CASWTGGTAQYF
D gene: TRBD1
V gene: TRBV27
clone size: NA
J gene: TRBJ2-7

CDR3 DNA: TGTGCCAGCAGCTTGGGACAGGGTCTAAATTCACCCCTCCACTTT
CDR3 protein: CASSLGQGLNSPLHF
D gene: TRBD1
V gene: TRBV7-6
clone size: NA
J gene: TRBJ1-6

CDR3 DNA: TGTGCCAGCAGTTTATCAGGGCTTGAAGATGGCTACACCTTC
CDR3 protein: CASSLSGLEDGYTF
D gene: NA
V gene: TRBV27
clone size: NA
J gene: TRBJ1-2

CDR3 DNA: TGTGCCAGCAGTAGCACAGGAACGGTCTATGGCTACACCTTC
CDR3 protein: CASSSTGTVYGYTF
D gene: NA
V gene: TRBV28
clone size: once
J gene: TRBJ1-2

CDR3 DNA: TGTGCCAGTAGTATGAAGTTTACAGCATACACCGGGGAGCTGTTTTTT
CDR3 protein: CASSMKFTAYTGELFF
D gene: NA
V gene: TRBV19
clone size: few
J gene: TRBJ2-2

CDR3 DNA: TGTGCCAGCAGCTTCCAAGACTGGACAGAGGATTACAATGAGCAGTTCTTC
CDR3 protein: CASSFQDWTEDYNEQFF
D gene: NA
V gene: TRBV7-6
clone size: NA
J gene: TRBJ2-1

CDR3 DNA: TGCGCCAGCAGCGGTGGACAGGTCGGGATTTACGAGCAGTACTTC
CDR3 protein: CASSGGQVGIYEQYF
D gene: TRBD1
V gene: TRBV5-1
clone size: NA
J gene: TRBJ2-7

CDR3 DNA: TGTGCCAGCAGCTTAGTCATCAGGGGAGGAGAGGAAAAACTGTTTTTT
CDR3 protein: CASSLVIRGGEEKLFF
D gene: NA
V gene: TRBV11-2
clone size: NA
J gene: TRBJ1-4

CDR3 DNA: TGTGCCAGCAGCTTGACTGCGGGGGAGCAGTACTTC
CDR3 protein: CASSLTAGEQYF
D gene: NA
V gene: TRBV5-4
clone size: NA
J gene: TRBJ2-7

CDR3 DNA: TGTGCCAGCAGGGGACAGGGCTCCTACAATGAGCAGTTCTTC
CDR3 protein: CASRGQGSYNEQFF
D gene: TRBD1
V gene: TRBV5-6
clone size: NA
J gene: TRBJ2-1

CDR3 DNA: TGTGCCAGCAGTTCCTTGGACAGCCTTCTCGAAGCTTTCTTT
CDR3 protein: CASSSLDSLLEAFF
D gene: NA
V gene: TRBV27
clone size: NA
J gene: TRBJ1-1